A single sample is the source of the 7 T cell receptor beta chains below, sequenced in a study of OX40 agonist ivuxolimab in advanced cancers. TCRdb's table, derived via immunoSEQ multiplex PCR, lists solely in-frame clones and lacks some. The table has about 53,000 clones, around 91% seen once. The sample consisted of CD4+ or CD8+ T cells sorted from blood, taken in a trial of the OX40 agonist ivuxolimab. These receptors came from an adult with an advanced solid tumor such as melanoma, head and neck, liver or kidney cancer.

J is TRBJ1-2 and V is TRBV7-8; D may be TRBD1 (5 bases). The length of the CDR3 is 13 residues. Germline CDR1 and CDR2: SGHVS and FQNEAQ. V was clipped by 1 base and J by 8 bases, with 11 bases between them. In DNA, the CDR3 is TGTGCCAGCAGCTTAGAAGCAGGGAGCGGCTACACCTTC. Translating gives CASSLEAGSGYTF.

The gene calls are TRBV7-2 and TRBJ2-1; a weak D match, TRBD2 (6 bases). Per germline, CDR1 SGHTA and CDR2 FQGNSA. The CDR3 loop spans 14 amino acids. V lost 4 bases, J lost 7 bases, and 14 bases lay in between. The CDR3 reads CASSSPPGGNEQFF. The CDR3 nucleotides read TGTGCCAGCAGCTCCCCCCCCGGGGGAAATGAGCAGTTCTTC.

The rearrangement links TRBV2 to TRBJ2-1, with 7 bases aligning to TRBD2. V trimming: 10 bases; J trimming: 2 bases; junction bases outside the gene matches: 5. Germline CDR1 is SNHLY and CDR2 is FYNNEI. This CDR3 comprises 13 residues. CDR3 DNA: TGTGCCACCAAACGGGAGGCCTACAATGAGCAGTTCTTC. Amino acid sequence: CATKREAYNEQFF.

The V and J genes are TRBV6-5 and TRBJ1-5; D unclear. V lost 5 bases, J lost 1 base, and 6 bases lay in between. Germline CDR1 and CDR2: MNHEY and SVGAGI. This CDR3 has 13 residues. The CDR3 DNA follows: TGTGCCAGCAGTCTGGACAGCAATCAGCCCCAGCATTTT. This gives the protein CASSLDSNQPQHF.

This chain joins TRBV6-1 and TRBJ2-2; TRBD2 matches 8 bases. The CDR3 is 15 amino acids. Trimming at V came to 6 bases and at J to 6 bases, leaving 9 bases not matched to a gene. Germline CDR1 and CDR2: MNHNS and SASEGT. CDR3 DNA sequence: TGTGCCAGCAGAACCGGGACTAGTTACTCCGGGGAGCTGTTTTTT. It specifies CASRTGTSYSGELFF.

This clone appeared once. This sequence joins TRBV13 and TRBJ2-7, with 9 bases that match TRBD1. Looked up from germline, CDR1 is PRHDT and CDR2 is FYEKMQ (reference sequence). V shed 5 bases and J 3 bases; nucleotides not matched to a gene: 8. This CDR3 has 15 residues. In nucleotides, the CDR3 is TGTGCCAGCAGCCGAACAGGGGGCGTTTTCTACGAGCAGTACTTC. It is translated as CASSRTGGVFYEQYF.

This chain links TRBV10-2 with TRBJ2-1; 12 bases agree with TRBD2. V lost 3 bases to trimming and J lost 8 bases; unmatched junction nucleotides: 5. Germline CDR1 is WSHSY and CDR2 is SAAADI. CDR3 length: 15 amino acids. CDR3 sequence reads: CASSDGASGRDEQFF. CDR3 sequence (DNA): TGCGCCAGCAGTGATGGGGCTAGCGGGAGGGATGAGCAGTTCTTC.